This T cell receptor (beta chain) was profiled in a study of response to subunit inactivated influenza vaccine. General observations from the study: Authors suggested each seasonal influenza vaccination recruits few new T cells.

Worth noting for this clonotype: Its antigen is as yet unknown.

One entry per CDR3 protein, called by TCRdb with MiXCR from the RT-PCR reads. The table shows about 780,000 distinct CDR3 sequences, with about 18% occurring only once. CDR1 is SNHLY, CDR2 FYNNEI, per germline. The V end was cut by 7 bases, the J end by 1 base, with 10 bases between. This CDR3 contains 13 residues. The source material was PBMCs from blood, sampled about 5 days after vaccination. The chain combines TRBV2 with TRBJ1-1, with D perhaps matching TRBD1 (6 bases). The clonotype originates from a man aged 50 to 59 who received an inactivated influenza vaccine. The CDR3 coding sequence is TGTGCCAGCACTATACAGGGGAACACTGAAGCTTTCTTT. Translation: CASTIQGNTEAFF. The full variable domain, with the rest looked up from reference TRBV2 and TRBJ1-1, is EPEVTQTPSHQVTQMGQEVILRCVPISNHLYFYWYRQILGQKVEFLVSFYNNEISEKSEIFDDQFSVERPDGSNFTLKIRSTKLEDSAMYFCASTIQGNTEAFFGQGTRLTVV.